The clone carrying this T cell receptor beta chain was recorded at least ten times. The antigen remains unidentified. Germline V lookup: CDR1 SGHRS, CDR2 YFSETQ. The length of the CDR3 is 13 residues. Trimming shortened V by 0 bases and J by 3 bases, and 7 bases separated the two germline ends. In patients chosen for sequencing, flow cytometry had shown CD8+CD57+ cell expansion. All patients were therapy-naive when blood was sampled. This entry belongs to a study of CD8+CD57+ T cells in acquired aplastic anemia. Study summary: Sorted CD4+ plus CD8+ cells gave DNA averaging approximately 3.2 ug.

The template for TCR beta VDJ and CDR3 sequence profiling was genomic DNA. TCRdb re-called the reads with MiXCR, one entry per CDR3 protein. The table shows 400,000 to 600,000 distinct CDR3 sequences, with 25% to 40% occurring only once. Findings of the study overall: Researchers report that fewer than 30 CD8+ CDR3 sequences appeared in both patients and controls. Patients versus controls showed no significant CD8+ Simpson's diversity difference.

Sequencing was done on a sample of sorted CD4+, CD8+, or CD8+CD57+ T cells (not recorded which) from PBMCs. This chain connects TRBV5-1 to TRBJ2-7; D remains ambiguous. The TCR sequence derives from a human donor with aplastic anemia. Here the CDR3 DNA reads TGCGCCAGCAGCTTGGCGCAGCGCTACGAGCAGTACTTC. Its translation: CASSLAQRYEQYF.